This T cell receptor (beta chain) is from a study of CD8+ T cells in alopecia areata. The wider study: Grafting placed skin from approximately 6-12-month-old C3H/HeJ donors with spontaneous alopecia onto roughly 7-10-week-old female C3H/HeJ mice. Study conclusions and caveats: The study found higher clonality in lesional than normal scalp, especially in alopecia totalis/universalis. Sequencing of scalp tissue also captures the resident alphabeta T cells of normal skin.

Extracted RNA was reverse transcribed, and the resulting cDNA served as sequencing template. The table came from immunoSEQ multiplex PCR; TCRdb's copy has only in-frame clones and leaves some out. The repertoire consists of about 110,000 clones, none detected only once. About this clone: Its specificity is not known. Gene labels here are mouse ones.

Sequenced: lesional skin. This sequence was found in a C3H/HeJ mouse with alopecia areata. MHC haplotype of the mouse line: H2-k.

The part of the CDR3 DNA that was read is TGTGCCAGCCTACAGGGATAT. Protein product: CASLQGY. The whole CDR3 is CASLQGYEQYF. This chain uses TRBV19 with TRBJ2-7; the D gene is possibly TRBD1 (6 bases). The sequence runs out 4 residues before the end of the CDR3; the remainder is reconstructed from the germline J gene. Germline CDR1 FNHDT, CDR2 SITEND (reference sequence). The CDR3 covers 11 residues.